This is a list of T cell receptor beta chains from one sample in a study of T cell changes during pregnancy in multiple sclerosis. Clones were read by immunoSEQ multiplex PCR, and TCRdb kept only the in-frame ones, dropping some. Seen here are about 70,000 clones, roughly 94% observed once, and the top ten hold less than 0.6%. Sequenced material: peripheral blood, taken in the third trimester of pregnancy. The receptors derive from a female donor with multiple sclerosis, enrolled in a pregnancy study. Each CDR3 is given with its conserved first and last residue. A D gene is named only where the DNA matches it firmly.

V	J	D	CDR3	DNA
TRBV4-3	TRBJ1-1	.	CASSQDRNTEAFF	TGCGCCAGCAGCCAAGATCGGAACACTGAAGCTTTCTTT
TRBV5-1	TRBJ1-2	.	CASSPSLGAGYGYTF	TGCGCCAGCAGCCCTTCATTGGGCGCCGGCTATGGCTACACCTTC
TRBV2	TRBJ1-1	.	CASSERRFGTEAFF	TGTGCCAGCAGTGAAAGGAGGTTCGGCACTGAAGCTTTCTTT
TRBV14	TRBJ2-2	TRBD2	CASSRRVGGGPATGELFF	TGTGCCAGCAGCCGGCGCGTGGGCGGGGGGCCCGCGACCGGGGAGCTGTTTTTT
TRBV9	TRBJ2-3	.	CASSVKLDTQYF	TGTGCCAGCAGCGTAAAGCTGGATACGCAGTATTTT
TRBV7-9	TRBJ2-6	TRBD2	CASTSAAGGPSGANVLTF	TGTGCCAGCACCTCCGCGGCGGGGGGGCCGTCTGGGGCCAACGTCCTGACTTTC
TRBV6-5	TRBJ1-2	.	CASSYREGGYTF	TGTGCCAGCAGTTACCGGGAAGGTGGCTACACCTTC
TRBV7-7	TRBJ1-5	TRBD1	CASSQDRAQPQHF	TGTGCTAGCAGCCAGGACAGGGCTCAGCCCCAGCATTTT
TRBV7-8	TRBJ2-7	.	CASSLAQGYEQYF	TGTGCCAGCAGCTTGGCCCAGGGATACGAGCAGTACTTC
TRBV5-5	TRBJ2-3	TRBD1	CASSRRTGASEDTQYF	TGTGCCAGCAGCCGACGGACAGGCGCCTCCGAGGATACGCAGTATTTT
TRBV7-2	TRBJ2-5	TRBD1	CASSLGEGQGFKETQYF	TGTGCCAGCAGCTTGGGGGAAGGACAGGGCTTTAAAGAGACCCAGTACTTC
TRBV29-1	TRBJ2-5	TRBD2	CSVDGLAGRETQYF	TGCAGCGTTGACGGACTAGCGGGGAGGGAGACCCAGTACTTC
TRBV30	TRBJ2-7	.	CAWSVLQFPPYEQYF	TGTGCCTGGAGTGTTCTGCAGTTCCCTCCCTACGAGCAGTACTTC